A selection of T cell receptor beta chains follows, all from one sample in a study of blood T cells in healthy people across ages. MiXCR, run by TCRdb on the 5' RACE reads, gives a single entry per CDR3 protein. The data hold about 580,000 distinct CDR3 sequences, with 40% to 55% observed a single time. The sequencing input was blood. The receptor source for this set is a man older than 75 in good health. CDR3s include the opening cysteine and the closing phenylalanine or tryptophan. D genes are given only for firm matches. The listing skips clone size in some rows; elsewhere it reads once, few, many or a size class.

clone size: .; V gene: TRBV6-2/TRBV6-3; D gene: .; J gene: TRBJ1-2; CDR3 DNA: TGTGCCAGCAGTTCGTATGGCTACACCTTC; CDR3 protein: CASSSYGYTF
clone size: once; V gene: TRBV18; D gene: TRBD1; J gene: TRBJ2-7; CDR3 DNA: TGTGCCAGCTCACCGGACAGGGCCGAGCAGTACTTC; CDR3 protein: CASSPDRAEQYF
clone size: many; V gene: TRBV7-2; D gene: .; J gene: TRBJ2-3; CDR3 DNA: TGTGCCAGCAGCTCGAGTGGTATAGATACGCAGTATTTT; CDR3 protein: CASSSSGIDTQYF
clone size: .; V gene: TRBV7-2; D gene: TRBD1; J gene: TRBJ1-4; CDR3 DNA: TGTGCCAGCAGCGTAGCACACAGGGGAGCGGATGAAAAACTGTTTTTT; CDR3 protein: CASSVAHRGADEKLFF
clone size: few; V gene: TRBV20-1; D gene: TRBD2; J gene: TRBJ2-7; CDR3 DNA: TGCAGTGGCCAGCGGGGGAATGCCTACGAGCAGTACTTC; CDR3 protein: CSGQRGNAYEQYF
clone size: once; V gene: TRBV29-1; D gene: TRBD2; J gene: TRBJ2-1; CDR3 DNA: TGCAGCGTTGGGGCTAGCGGGAGGGATGAGCAGTTCTTC; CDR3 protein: CSVGASGRDEQFF
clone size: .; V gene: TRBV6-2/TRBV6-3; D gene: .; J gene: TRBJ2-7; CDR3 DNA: TGTGCCAGCAGTGCCGGGACGCTACCCTACGAGCAGTACTTC; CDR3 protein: CASSAGTLPYEQYF
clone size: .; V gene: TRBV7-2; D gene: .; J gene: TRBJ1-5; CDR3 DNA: TGTGCCAGCAGCTTAGCCGGGACGGTTAGCGACCCCCAGCATTTT; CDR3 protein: CASSLAGTVSDPQHF
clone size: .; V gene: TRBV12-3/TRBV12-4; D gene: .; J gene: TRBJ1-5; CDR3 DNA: TGTGCCAGCAGTTTACCGGGGGCAGGGGATCAGCCCCAGCATTTT; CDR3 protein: CASSLPGAGDQPQHF
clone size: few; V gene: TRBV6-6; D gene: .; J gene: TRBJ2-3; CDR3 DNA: TGTGCCAGCAGTTACCTCCGGGACACAGATACGCAGTATTTT; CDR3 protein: CASSYLRDTDTQYF
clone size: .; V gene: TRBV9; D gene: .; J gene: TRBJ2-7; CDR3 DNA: TGTGCCAGCAGCGTAGGACGAAACTCCTACGAGCAGTACTTC; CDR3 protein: CASSVGRNSYEQYF
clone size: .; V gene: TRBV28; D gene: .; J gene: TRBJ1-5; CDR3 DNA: TGTGCCACCACTGGTGGGGCCCGGAATCAGCCCCAGCATTTT; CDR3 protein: CATTGGARNQPQHF